This T cell receptor beta chain derives from a study of beta chain features in type 1 diabetes. Whole-study context: Some 99 million sorted cells were examined across all samples.

Germline V gives CDR1 SGHRS, CDR2 YFSETQ. The V segment lost 8 bases and the J segment 0 bases; nucleotides outside the gene matches: 5. The CDR3 runs 14 residues. This clone has only a few counts. No antigen is known for it. Isolated RNA was reverse transcribed in full, so expressed TCRB transcripts were sequenced. The assay was immunoSEQ multiplex PCR, and TCRdb's table has in-frame clones only and misses some. The repertoire holds more than 550,000 clones, with over 11% as singletons. General observations from the study: Naive, central memory and Treg TCRB repertoires appeared more alike in patients than in healthy donors. Shorter TCRB CDR3s, moderately but significantly so, marked every one of the four CD4+ subsets in Type 1 diabetes patients.

This TCR was recovered from a man aged 18 to 29 with type 1 diabetes. The sequencing input was naive CD4+ T cells from blood. The chain has TRBV5-1 and TRBJ2-1; 7 bases match TRBD1. The DNA of the CDR3 is TGCGCCAGTAAGGGGGCAGGCTCCTACAATGAGCAGTTCTTC. Its translation: CASKGAGSYNEQFF.